This is a list of T cell receptor beta chains from one sample in a study of Graves' ophthalmopathy and Graves' hyperthyroidism. TCRdb re-analysed the multiplex PCR reads in MiXCR, keeping a single row per CDR3 protein. The repertoire holds around 1.1 million distinct CDR3 sequences, with 35% to 40% as singletons. The sample taken for sequencing was peripheral blood or thyroid tissue (not recorded which). These receptor sequences come from an adult man with Graves' hyperthyroidism. Each CDR3 is given with its conserved first and last residue. D genes are given only for firm matches. Some rows have no size entry. The others give once, few or many, or a class for an expanded clone.

clone_size,d_call,v_call,j_call,cdr3_aa,cdr3_nt
NA,NA,TRBV4-3,TRBJ2-7,CASSPRTQREGEQYF,TGCGCCAGCAGCCCCAGGACCCAACGAGAGGGCGAGCAGTACTTC
many,NA,TRBV20-1,TRBJ1-3,CSAPANSGNTIYF,TGCAGTGCCCCAGCCAACTCTGGAAACACCATATATTTT
many,TRBD2,TRBV29-1,TRBJ2-7,CSVAAGGNYEQYF,TGCAGCGTTGCCGCGGGAGGGAACTACGAGCAGTACTTC
NA,NA,TRBV29-1,TRBJ1-2,CSVTGSRARGYTF,TGCAGCGTCACGGGTAGTAGGGCGAGAGGCTACACCTTC
many,NA,TRBV2,TRBJ1-3,CASSGRGGRTSGNTIYF,TGTGCCAGCAGTGGTCGGGGAGGGCGAACCTCTGGAAACACCATATATTTT
few,NA,TRBV12-3/TRBV12-4,TRBJ1-2,CASNGAGGYGGYTF,TGTGCCAGCAACGGGGCGGGGGGGTACGGTGGCTACACCTTC
NA,TRBD1,TRBV25-1,TRBJ1-5,CASSFDPGQGSQPQHF,TGTGCCAGCAGTTTCGACCCGGGACAGGGGAGCCAGCCCCAGCATTTT
many,NA,TRBV12-3/TRBV12-4,TRBJ1-1,CASSTHRDAEAFF,TGTGCCAGCAGTACCCACCGGGACGCTGAAGCTTTCTTT
NA,NA,TRBV7-2,TRBJ2-2,CASSPPGLGSGELFF,TGTGCCAGCAGCCCCCCCGGATTAGGGAGCGGGGAGCTGTTTTTT
few,NA,TRBV2,TRBJ1-2,CASGQDSLNYGYTF,TGTGCCAGCGGTCAGGACAGCCTTAACTATGGCTACACCTTC
NA,NA,TRBV20-1,TRBJ1-2,CSARDPGTNYGYTF,TGCAGTGCTAGAGATCCGGGGACCAACTATGGCTACACCTTC
many,NA,TRBV25-1,TRBJ2-7,CASSRGWGGEQYF,TGTGCCAGCAGTCGAGGGTGGGGTGGCGAGCAGTACTTC
NA,NA,TRBV24-1,TRBJ1-2,CATSDFTGSNYGYTF,TGTGCCACCAGTGATTTTACAGGATCCAACTATGGCTACACCTTC
few,NA,TRBV6-1,TRBJ2-5,CASKDIQETQYF,TGTGCCAGCAAGGACATCCAAGAGACCCAGTACTTC
NA,NA,TRBV20-1,TRBJ2-5,CSARDLSRVLETQYF,TGCAGTGCTAGAGATTTGTCCAGGGTGTTAGAGACCCAGTACTTC
NA,NA,TRBV29-1,TRBJ2-5,CSVEGRTGTQYF,TGCAGCGTGGAAGGCCGAACAGGGACCCAGTACTTC
many,NA,TRBV20-1,TRBJ2-5,CSASWDTETQYF,TGCAGTGCCAGCTGGGACACAGAGACCCAGTACTTC
NA,NA,TRBV28,TRBJ1-1,CASTTFPQKNTEAFF,TGTGCCAGCACAACGTTCCCTCAGAAGAACACTGAAGCTTTCTTT
once,NA,TRBV10-2,TRBJ1-2,CASSEAATGDGYTF,TGCGCCAGCAGTGAGGCGGCCACAGGAGATGGCTACACCTTC
NA,TRBD1,TRBV25-1,TRBJ1-6,CASSLGQGWGNSPLHF,TGTGCCAGCAGTTTGGGACAGGGTTGGGGTAATTCACCCCTCCACTTT
many,NA,TRBV11-2,TRBJ2-7,CASSPSGGSNEQYF,TGTGCCAGCAGCCCCTCTGGAGGCTCCAACGAGCAGTACTTC
many,NA,TRBV9,TRBJ1-1,CASSVDPGQGKNTEAFF,TGTGCCAGCAGCGTAGATCCGGGACAAGGGAAGAACACTGAAGCTTTCTTT
NA,NA,TRBV19,TRBJ2-5,CAWSVGKQETQYF,TGTGCCTGGAGTGTTGGGAAACAAGAGACCCAGTACTTC
few,NA,TRBV14,TRBJ1-5,CASSQECICGRRKGGNQPQHF,TGTGCCAGCAGCCAAGAGTGTATCTGCGGCAGGAGGAAAGGGGGCAATCAGCCCCAGCATTTT
NA,NA,TRBV10-3,TRBJ2-7,CARVLGRSTYEQYF,TGTGCTAGAGTTTTGGGCAGATCGACCTACGAGCAGTACTTC
NA,TRBD1,TRBV12-3/TRBV12-4,TRBJ1-1,CASSLLTGGPTEAFF,TGTGCCAGCAGTTTACTGACAGGGGGTCCCACTGAAGCTTTCTTT
many,TRBD1,TRBV15,TRBJ1-2,CATSVTGDANYGYTF,TGTGCCACCAGCGTTACAGGGGACGCTAACTATGGCTACACCTTC
NA,NA,TRBV29-1,TRBJ2-4,CSGMRGDIQYF,TGCAGCGGAATGAGGGGGGACATTCAGTACTTC
many,NA,TRBV20-1,TRBJ2-5,CSASLRETQYF,TGCAGTGCTAGCTTGCGAGAGACCCAGTACTTC
NA,TRBD1,TRBV12-3/TRBV12-4,TRBJ2-5,CASSFTGVSVAQYF,TGTGCCAGCAGTTTTACAGGGGTCTCTGTGGCCCAGTACTTC
once,NA,TRBV9,TRBJ2-7,CASSVTGFHEQYF,TGTGCCAGCAGCGTGACAGGTTTCCACGAGCAGTACTTC
NA,TRBD1,TRBV9,TRBJ1-5,CASSTPGQGARNNQPQHF,TGTGCCAGCAGTACACCGGGACAGGGGGCGCGTAACAATCAGCCCCAGCATTTT
few,TRBD1,TRBV5-1,TRBJ1-3,CASSPPTGSGNTIYF,TGCGCCAGCAGCCCACCGACAGGGTCTGGAAACACCATATATTTT
many,NA,TRBV24-1,TRBJ1-6,CATSDLGQQRSPLHF,TGTGCCACCAGTGATTTAGGGCAGCAGCGCTCACCCCTCCACTTT
many,NA,TRBV20-1,TRBJ2-7,CSARGHYEQYF,TGCAGTGCTAGGGGTCACTACGAGCAGTACTTC
NA,NA,TRBV19,TRBJ2-1,CASSFSPSSYNEQFF,TGTGCCAGTAGTTTCAGCCCGAGCTCCTACAATGAGCAGTTCTTC
many,NA,TRBV25-1,TRBJ1-4,CASSALHWALYEKLFF,TGTGCCAGCAGTGCCCTACATTGGGCGTTATATGAAAAACTGTTTTTT
NA,NA,TRBV12-3/TRBV12-4,TRBJ2-7,CASSIPTGFHEQYF,TGTGCCAGCAGTATTCCCACAGGGTTCCACGAGCAGTACTTC
many,TRBD1,TRBV9,TRBJ2-5,CASTPGQSLQETQYF,TGTGCCAGTACGCCGGGACAGAGCCTCCAAGAGACCCAGTACTTC
many,TRBD1,TRBV12-3/TRBV12-4,TRBJ1-5,CASSLGQGYYQPQHF,TGTGCCAGCAGTTTGGGACAGGGTTATTATCAGCCCCAGCATTTT
many,NA,TRBV19,TRBJ1-2,CASGVTGARANYGYTF,TGTGCCAGCGGAGTGACGGGGGCAAGGGCTAACTATGGCTACACCTTC
NA,NA,TRBV9,TRBJ2-5,CASSFGDSQYQETQYF,TGTGCCAGCAGCTTTGGGGACTCCCAGTACCAAGAGACCCAGTACTTC
NA,TRBD1,TRBV28,TRBJ1-2,CASGGQGEYGYTF,TGTGCCAGCGGGGGGCAGGGGGAATATGGCTACACCTTC
NA,NA,TRBV10-2,TRBJ1-4,CASTRPNEKLFF,TGCGCCAGCACCCGGCCTAATGAAAAACTGTTTTTT
many,TRBD2,TRBV10-2,TRBJ2-7,CASSYAPGLAYEQYF,TGCGCCAGCAGTTACGCCCCGGGACTAGCGTACGAGCAGTACTTC
NA,TRBD1,TRBV12-3/TRBV12-4,TRBJ1-2,CASRMTGFYGYTF,TGTGCCAGCAGAATGACAGGGTTCTATGGCTACACCTTC
NA,TRBD1,TRBV7-6,TRBJ1-2,CACSVRQGAFNYGYTF,TGTGCCTGCAGCGTTCGACAGGGGGCTTTTAACTATGGCTACACCTTC
NA,TRBD1,TRBV7-2,TRBJ1-5,CASSLDAGGRGHQPQHF,TGTGCCAGCAGCTTAGACGCCGGGGGCAGGGGGCATCAGCCCCAGCATTTT
few,NA,TRBV7-9,TRBJ2-2,CASSLDIYTGELFF,TGTGCCAGCAGCTTAGACATCTACACCGGGGAGCTGTTTTTT
many,TRBD1,TRBV27,TRBJ1-5,CASSYTGDQPQHF,TGTGCCAGCAGTTATACAGGGGATCAGCCCCAGCATTTT